This T cell receptor beta chain was obtained from a study of T cell changes during pregnancy in multiple sclerosis. Germline V gene lookup returns CDR1 SGHTA and CDR2 FQGNSA. The CDR3 loop spans 17 amino acids. Trimming at V came to 1 base and at J to 4 bases, leaving 7 bases not matched to a gene. TCRdb's table, derived via immunoSEQ multiplex PCR, lists solely in-frame clones and lacks some. The table lists 70,000 to 95,000 clones, 90% to 95% of them singletons. The clonotype originates from a female donor with multiple sclerosis, enrolled in a pregnancy study. V usage is TRBV7-2 and J usage is TRBJ1-3, with TRBD1 matching 10 bases. Sequenced here: peripheral blood, sampled in the third trimester of pregnancy. Written as DNA, the CDR3 is TGTGCCAGCAGCTTAGGACGACAGGGGGCGGGAGGAAACACCATATATTTT. Its translation is CASSLGRQGAGGNTIYF.